A selection of T cell receptor beta chains follows, all from one sample in a study of monozygotic twins with inflammatory bowel disease. Each CDR3 protein gets one entry in TCRdb, which reprocessed the 5' RACE reads and gives no DNA. The table lists 160,000 or so distinct CDR3 sequences, with 2% to 3% in the top ten. Material for sequencing was blood. The source is a human donor with ulcerative colitis or Crohn's disease, or a healthy co-twin of an affected twin (not recorded which). Both conserved end residues are part of each CDR3.

j_call	v_call	cdr3_aa
TRBJ1-3	TRBV7-9	CASSLVGGAGNTIYF
TRBJ1-2	TRBV9	CASSVEDRGTDYGYTF
TRBJ2-2	TRBV5-6	CASSLGGRELFF
TRBJ2-1	TRBV6-4	CASSETDYNEQFF
TRBJ2-2	TRBV6-5	CATGPRNTGELFF
TRBJ2-2	TRBV5-1	CASSPFGVTNTGELFF
TRBJ1-2	TRBV29-1	CSVEVTRAYGYTF
TRBJ2-1	TRBV10-3	CAISDLAAYNEQFF
TRBJ2-7	TRBV7-2	CASRTSGSSYEQYF
TRBJ2-3	TRBV7-9	CASSVPQGGSTDTQYF
TRBJ2-3	TRBV20-1	CSANSGTRDTQYF
TRBJ2-1	TRBV7-9	CASSLVGGLSYNEQFF
TRBJ2-7	TRBV5-1	CASSLDRELSYEQYF
TRBJ1-2	TRBV6-1	CASRDSDRGVYGYTF
TRBJ2-7	TRBV11-2	CASSEPGQGSSYEQYF
TRBJ2-3	TRBV30	CAWSVGTDTQYF
TRBJ2-6	TRBV5-6	CASAGANVLTF
TRBJ1-5	TRBV20-1	CSAGQGYNQPQHF
TRBJ2-7	TRBV10-3	CAISESTGGGYEQYF
TRBJ1-2	TRBV4-1	CASSQDGSAASFHGYTF
TRBJ2-2	TRBV5-1	CASSLAAGGLNTGELFF
TRBJ2-3	TRBV9	CASSQPRLASGRYPSTDTQYF
TRBJ2-1	TRBV9	CASSAKTPAGANEQFF
TRBJ2-1	TRBV30	CAWSGTSGRYNEQFF
TRBJ2-6	TRBV19	CASSLLTGDSGANVLTF
TRBJ1-2	TRBV6-5	CASSYVRNYGYTF
TRBJ2-6	TRBV7-6	CASSSDAGANVLTF
TRBJ2-1	TRBV20-1	CSAGGASGYYEQFF
TRBJ2-1	TRBV5-1	CASTFSGSSYNEQFF
TRBJ2-1	TRBV9	CASSPQGGDSYNEQFF
TRBJ1-1	TRBV6-1	CASAWDGSTEAFF
TRBJ1-2	TRBV12-3/TRBV12-4	CASSFVGGDVYGYTF
TRBJ1-6	TRBV5-5	CASSSRGNRESYNSPLHF
TRBJ2-7	TRBV20-1	CSASPIDLPEQYF
TRBJ1-2	TRBV7-3	CASSLTGSGYTF
TRBJ1-1	TRBV7-9	CASSHKEGWNTEAFF
TRBJ2-3	TRBV28	CASTRPPGVDTQYF
TRBJ2-7	TRBV28	CASSPVGTGGTYEQYF
TRBJ2-1	TRBV12-3/TRBV12-4	CASSSGWSYNEQFF
TRBJ2-3	TRBV18	CASSPLEQDTQYF
TRBJ2-3	TRBV4-1	CASSQDLQGGDTQYF
TRBJ2-1	TRBV11-1	CASSLAQGLAGAGNEQFF
TRBJ2-5	TRBV11-3	CASSLGGAHRDGTQYF
TRBJ2-3	TRBV5-1	CASSLGQASDTQYF
TRBJ1-1	TRBV19	CASSLDRETTEAFF
TRBJ1-6	TRBV7-2	CASTRQGNNSPLHF
TRBJ1-6	TRBV11-2	CASSLRGGSLLYNSPLHF
TRBJ2-1	TRBV5-1	CASSHTVLASSYNEQFF
TRBJ2-2	TRBV20-1	CSAPRGQAGTGELFF
TRBJ2-5	TRBV2	CASSPVRGVQETQYF
TRBJ2-7	TRBV28	CASSLGGSIAYEQYF
TRBJ2-7	TRBV20-1	CSATGLNEQYF